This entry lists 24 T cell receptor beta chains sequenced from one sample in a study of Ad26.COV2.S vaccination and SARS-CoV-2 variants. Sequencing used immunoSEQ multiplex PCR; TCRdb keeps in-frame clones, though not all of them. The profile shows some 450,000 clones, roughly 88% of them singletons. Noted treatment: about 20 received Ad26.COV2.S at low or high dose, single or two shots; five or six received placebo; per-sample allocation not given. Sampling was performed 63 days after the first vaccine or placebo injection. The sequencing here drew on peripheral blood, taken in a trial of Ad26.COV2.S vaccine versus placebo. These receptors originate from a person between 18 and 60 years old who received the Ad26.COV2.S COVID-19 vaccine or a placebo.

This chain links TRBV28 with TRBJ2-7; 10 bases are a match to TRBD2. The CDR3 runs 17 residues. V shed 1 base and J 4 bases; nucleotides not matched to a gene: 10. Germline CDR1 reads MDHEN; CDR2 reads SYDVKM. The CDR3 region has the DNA TGTGCCAGCAGTTTATTAGGGGGGCTAGCGGGAGTGTACGAGCAGTACTTC. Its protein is CASSLLGGLAGVYEQYF.

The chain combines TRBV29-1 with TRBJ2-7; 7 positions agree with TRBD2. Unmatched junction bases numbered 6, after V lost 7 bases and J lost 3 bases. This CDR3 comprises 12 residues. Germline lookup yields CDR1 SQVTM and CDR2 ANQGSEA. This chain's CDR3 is CSAGRGDYEQYF. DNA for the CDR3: TGCAGCGCGGGACGGGGGGACTACGAGCAGTACTTC.

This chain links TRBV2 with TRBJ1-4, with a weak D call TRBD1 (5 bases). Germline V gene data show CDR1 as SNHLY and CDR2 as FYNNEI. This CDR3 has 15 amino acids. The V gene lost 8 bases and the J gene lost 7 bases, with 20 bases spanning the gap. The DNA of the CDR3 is TGTGCCAGCTCCCTCGGCGGGGGTCGGGGTGAAAAACTGTTTTTT. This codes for CASSLGGGRGEKLFF.

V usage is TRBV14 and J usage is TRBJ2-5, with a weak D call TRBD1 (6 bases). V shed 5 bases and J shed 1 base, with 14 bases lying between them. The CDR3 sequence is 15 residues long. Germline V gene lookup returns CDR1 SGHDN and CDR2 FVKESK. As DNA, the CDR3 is TGTGCCAGCAGCGATTTTGGGACAACCCAAGAGACCCAGTACTTC. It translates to CASSDFGTTQETQYF.

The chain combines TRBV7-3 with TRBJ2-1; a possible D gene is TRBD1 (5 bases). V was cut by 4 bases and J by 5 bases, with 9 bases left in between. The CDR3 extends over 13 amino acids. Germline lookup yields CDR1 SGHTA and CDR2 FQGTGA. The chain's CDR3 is CASSYDRDNEQFF. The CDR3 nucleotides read TGTGCCAGCAGCTACGACAGAGACAATGAGCAGTTCTTC.

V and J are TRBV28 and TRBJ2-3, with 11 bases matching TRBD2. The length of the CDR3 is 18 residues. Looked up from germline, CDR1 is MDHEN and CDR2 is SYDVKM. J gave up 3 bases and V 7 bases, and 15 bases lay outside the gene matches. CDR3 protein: CASIAYPFSGRATDTQYF. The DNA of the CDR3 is TGTGCCAGCATTGCATATCCCTTTAGCGGGAGGGCAACAGATACGCAGTATTTT.

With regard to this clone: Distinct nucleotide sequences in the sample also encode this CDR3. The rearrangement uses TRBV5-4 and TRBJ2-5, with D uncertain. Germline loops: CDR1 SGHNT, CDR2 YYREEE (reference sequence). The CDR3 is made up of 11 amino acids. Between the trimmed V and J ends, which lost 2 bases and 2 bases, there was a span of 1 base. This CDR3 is CASSFQETQYF. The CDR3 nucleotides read TGTGCCAGCAGCTTTCAAGAGACCCAGTACTTC.

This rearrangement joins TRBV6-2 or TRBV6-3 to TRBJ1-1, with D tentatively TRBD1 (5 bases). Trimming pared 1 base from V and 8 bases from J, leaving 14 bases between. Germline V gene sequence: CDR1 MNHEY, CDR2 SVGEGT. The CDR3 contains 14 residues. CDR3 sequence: CASSYLRQNVEAFF. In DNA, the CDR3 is TGTGCCAGCAGTTACTTACGACAGAACGTCGAAGCTTTCTTT.

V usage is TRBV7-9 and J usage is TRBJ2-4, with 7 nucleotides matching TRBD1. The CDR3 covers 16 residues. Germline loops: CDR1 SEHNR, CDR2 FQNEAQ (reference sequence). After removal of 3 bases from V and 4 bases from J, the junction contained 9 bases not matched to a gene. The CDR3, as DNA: TGTGCCAGCAGCTTCACAGGGGAAGGGTTGAAAAACATTCAGTACTTC. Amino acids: CASSFTGEGLKNIQYF. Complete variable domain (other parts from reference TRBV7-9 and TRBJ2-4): DTGVSQNPRHKITKRGQNVTFRCDPISEHNRLYWYRQTLGQGPEFLTYFQNEAQLEKSRLLSDRFSAERPKGSFSTLEIQRTEQGDSAMYLCASSFTGEGLKNIQYFGAGTRLSVL.

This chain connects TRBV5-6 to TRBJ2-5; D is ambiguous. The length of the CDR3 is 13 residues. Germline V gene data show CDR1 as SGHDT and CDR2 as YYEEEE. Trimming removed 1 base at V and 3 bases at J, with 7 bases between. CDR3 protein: CASSLSGEETQYF. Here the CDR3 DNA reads TGTGCCAGCAGCTTGTCTGGGGAAGAGACCCAGTACTTC. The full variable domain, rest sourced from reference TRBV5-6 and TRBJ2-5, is DAGVTQSPTHLIKTRGQQVTLRCSPKSGHDTVSWYQQALGQGPQFIFQYYEEEERQRGNFPDRFSGHQFPNYSSELNVNALLLGDSALYLCASSLSGEETQYFGPGTRLLVL.

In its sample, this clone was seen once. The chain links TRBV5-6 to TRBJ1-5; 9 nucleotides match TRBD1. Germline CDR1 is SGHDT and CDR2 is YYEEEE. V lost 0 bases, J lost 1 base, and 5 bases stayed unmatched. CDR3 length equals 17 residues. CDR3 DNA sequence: TGTGCCAGCAGCTTGGATGGGACAGGGCCGAGCAATCAGCCCCAGCATTTT. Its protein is CASSLDGTGPSNQPQHF.

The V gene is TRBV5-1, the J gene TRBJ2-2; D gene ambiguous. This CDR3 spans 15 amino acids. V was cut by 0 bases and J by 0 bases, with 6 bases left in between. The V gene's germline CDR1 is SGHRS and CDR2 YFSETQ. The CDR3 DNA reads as TGCGCCAGCAGCTTGGGAGGAACGAACACCGGGGAGCTGTTTTTT. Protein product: CASSLGGTNTGELFF.

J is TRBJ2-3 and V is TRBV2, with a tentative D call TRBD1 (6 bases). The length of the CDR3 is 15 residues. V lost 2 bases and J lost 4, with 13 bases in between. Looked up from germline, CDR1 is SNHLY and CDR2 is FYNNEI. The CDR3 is CASSEWQGLADTQYF. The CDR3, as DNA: TGTGCCAGCAGTGAATGGCAGGGGTTGGCAGATACGCAGTATTTT.

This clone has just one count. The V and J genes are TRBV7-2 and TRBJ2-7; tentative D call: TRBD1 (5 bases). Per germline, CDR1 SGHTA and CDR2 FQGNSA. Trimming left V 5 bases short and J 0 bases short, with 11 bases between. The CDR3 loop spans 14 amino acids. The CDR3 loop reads CASSTTQGSYEQYF. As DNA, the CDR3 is TGTGCCAGCAGCACCACCCAGGGCTCCTACGAGCAGTACTTC.

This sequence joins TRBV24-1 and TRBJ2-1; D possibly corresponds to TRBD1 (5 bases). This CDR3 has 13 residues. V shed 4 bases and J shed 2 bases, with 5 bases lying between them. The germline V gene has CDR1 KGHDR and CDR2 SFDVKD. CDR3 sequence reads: CATSDRAYNEQFF. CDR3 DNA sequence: TGTGCCACCAGTGACAGGGCCTACAATGAGCAGTTCTTC.

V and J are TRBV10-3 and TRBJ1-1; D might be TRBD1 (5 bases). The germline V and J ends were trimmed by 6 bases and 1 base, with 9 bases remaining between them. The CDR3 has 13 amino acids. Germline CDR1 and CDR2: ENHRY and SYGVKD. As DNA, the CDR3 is TGTGCCATCAGAGACAGCCAGAACACTGAAGCTTTCTTT. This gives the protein CAIRDSQNTEAFF.

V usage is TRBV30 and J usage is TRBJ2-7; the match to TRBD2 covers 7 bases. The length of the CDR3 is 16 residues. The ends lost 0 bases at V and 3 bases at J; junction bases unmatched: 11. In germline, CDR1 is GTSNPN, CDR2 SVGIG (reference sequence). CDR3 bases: TGTGCCTGGAGTGTAAGAAAATCTGGGAGGGGCTACGAGCAGTACTTC. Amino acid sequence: CAWSVRKSGRGYEQYF.

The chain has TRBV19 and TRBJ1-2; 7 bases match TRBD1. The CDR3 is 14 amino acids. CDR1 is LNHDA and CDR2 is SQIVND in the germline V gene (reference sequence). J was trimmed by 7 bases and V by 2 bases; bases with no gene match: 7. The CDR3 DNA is TGTGCCAGTAGTATAAAGAAGGGGGCAGGTGGCTACACCTTC. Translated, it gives CASSIKKGAGGYTF.

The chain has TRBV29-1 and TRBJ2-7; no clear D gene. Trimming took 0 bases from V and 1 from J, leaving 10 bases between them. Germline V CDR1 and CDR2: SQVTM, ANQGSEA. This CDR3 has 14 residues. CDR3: CSVEDPDASYEQYF. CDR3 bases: TGCAGCGTTGAAGATCCCGACGCTTCCTACGAGCAGTACTTC.

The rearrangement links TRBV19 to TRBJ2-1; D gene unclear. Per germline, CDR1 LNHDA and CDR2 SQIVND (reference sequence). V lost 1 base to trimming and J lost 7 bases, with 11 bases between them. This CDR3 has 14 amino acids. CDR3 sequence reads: CASSIVRFPNEQFF. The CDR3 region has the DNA TGTGCCAGTAGTATAGTCAGGTTTCCAAATGAGCAGTTCTTC.

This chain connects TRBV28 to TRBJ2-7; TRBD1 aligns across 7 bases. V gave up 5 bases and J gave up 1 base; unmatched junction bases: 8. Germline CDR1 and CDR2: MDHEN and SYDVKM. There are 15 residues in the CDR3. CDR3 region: CASSPTGVRSYEQYF. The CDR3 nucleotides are TGTGCCAGCAGTCCTACAGGGGTCCGGTCCTACGAGCAGTACTTC.

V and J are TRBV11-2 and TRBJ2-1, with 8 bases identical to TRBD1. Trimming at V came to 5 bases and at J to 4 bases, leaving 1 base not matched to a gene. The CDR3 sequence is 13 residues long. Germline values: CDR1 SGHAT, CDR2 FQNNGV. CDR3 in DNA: TGTGCCAGCAGCCAGGGGGCTTACAATGAGCAGTTCTTC. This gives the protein CASSQGAYNEQFF. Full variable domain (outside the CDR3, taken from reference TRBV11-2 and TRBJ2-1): EAGVAQSPRYKIIEKRQSVAFWCNPISGHATLYWYQQILGQGPKLLIQFQNNGVVDDSQLPKDRFSAERLKGVDSTLKIQPAKLEDSAVYLCASSQGAYNEQFFGPGTRLTVL.

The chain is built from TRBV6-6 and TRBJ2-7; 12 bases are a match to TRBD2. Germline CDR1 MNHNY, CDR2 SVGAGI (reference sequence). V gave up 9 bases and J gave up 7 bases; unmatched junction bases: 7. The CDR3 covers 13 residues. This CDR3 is CASLAGGDREQYF. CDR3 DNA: TGTGCCAGTCTAGCGGGAGGGGATCGGGAGCAGTACTTC.

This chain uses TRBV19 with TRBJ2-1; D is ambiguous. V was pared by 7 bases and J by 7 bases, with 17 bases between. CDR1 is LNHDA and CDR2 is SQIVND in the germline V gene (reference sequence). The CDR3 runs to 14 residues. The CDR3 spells CASTPPGGRNEQFF. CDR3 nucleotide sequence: TGTGCCAGTACTCCACCCGGTGGGCGAAATGAGCAGTTCTTC.